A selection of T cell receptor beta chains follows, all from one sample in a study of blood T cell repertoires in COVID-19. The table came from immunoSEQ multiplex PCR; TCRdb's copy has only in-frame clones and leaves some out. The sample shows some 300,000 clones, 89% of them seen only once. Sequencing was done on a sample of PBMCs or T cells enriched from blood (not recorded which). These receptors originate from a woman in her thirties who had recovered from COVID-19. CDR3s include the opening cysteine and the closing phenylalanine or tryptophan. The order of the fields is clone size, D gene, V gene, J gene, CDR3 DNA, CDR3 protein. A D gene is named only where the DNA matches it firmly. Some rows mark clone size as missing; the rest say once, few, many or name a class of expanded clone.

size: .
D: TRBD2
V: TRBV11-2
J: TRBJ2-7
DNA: TGTGCCAGCAGCGTCGCCCTAGCGGGAGGGGATTACGAGCAGTACTTC
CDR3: CASSVALAGGDYEQYF

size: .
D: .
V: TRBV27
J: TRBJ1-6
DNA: TGTGCCAGCAGTTACTCTAGCTCCTATAATTCACCCCTCCACTTT
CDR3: CASSYSSSYNSPLHF

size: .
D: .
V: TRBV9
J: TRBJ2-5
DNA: TGTGCCAGCAGCGTAGGGCCCTGGACAGATCAAGAGACCCAGTACTTC
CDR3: CASSVGPWTDQETQYF

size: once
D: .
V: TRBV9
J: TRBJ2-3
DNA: TGTGCCAGCAGCGTAGTGTGGGGAGAGGCTAGCACAGATACGCAGTATTTT
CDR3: CASSVVWGEASTDTQYF

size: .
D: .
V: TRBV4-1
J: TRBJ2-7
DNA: TGCGCCAGCAGCCAAGGGACAGACTACTACGAGCAGTACTTC
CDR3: CASSQGTDYYEQYF

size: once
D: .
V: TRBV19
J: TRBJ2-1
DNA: TGTGCCAGTAGTATAGCGCAGGGGCCCGCCTACAATGAGCAGTTCTTC
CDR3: CASSIAQGPAYNEQFF

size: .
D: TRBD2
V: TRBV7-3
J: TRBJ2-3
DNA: TGTGCCAGCGAGGCGGGAGGGGCAGATACGCAGTATTTT
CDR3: CASEAGGADTQYF

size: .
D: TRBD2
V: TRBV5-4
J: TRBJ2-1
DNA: TGTGCCAGCAGTGGCCCTAGCGGGAGCTCCTACAATGAGCAGTTCTTC
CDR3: CASSGPSGSSYNEQFF

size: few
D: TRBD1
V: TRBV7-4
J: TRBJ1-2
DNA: TGTGCCAGCAGCTTGACCAGGGGGCTTAGCTACACCTTC
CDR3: CASSLTRGLSYTF

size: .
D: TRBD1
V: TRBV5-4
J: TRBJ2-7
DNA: TGTGCCAGCAGCCGACAGGGGGGGGGCGAGCAGTACTTC
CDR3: CASSRQGGGEQYF

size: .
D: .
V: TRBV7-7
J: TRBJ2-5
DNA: TGTGCTAGCAGCCGTCGACTAGTTGGGGAAGAGACCCAGTACTTC
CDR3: CASSRRLVGEETQYF

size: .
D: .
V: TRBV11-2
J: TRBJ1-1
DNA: TGTGCCAGCAGCTTCCTCCTACTGAACACTGAAGCTTTCTTT
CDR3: CASSFLLLNTEAFF

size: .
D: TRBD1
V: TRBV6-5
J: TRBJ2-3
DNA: TGTGCCAGCCACCGTGGGGATACAGGGGACCCGCAGTATTTT
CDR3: CASHRGDTGDPQYF

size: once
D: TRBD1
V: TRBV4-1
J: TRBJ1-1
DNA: TGCGCCAGCAGCCATCCGGGACAGGGGGCTGGTGAAGCTTTCTTT
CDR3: CASSHPGQGAGEAFF

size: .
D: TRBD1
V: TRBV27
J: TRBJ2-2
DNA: TGTGCCAGCGGGCTAGGACAGGCAGACACCGGGGAGCTGTTTTTT
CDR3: CASGLGQADTGELFF

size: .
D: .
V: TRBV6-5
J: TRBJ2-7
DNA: TGTGCCAGCAGTTACACGCCGGACTCGTCCCACGAGCAGTACTTC
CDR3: CASSYTPDSSHEQYF

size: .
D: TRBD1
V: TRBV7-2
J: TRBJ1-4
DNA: TGTGCCAGCAGCTTAGGAGGGACAGGGCTTCAAGAAAAACTGTTTTTT
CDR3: CASSLGGTGLQEKLFF

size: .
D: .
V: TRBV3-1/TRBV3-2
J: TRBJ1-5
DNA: TGTGCCAGCAGCCAAGTCGTCGGTCGAACGAATCAGCCCCAGCATTTT
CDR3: CASSQVVGRTNQPQHF

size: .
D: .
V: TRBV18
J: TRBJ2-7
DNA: TGTGCCAGCTCACCACCCCGGGACAAAGGCTCCTACGAGCAGTACTTC
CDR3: CASSPPRDKGSYEQYF

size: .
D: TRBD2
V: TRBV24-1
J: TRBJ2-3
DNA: TGTGCCACCAGTGACTTACTAGCGGGCCCGAGCACAGATACGCAGTATTTT
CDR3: CATSDLLAGPSTDTQYF

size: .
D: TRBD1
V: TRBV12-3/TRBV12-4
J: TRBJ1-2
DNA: TGTGCCAGCAGTTGGGACAGCTTATATGGCTACACCTTC
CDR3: CASSWDSLYGYTF

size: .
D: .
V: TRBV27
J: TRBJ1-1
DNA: TGTGCCAGCAGGGAGAGGAACACTGAAGCTTTCTTT
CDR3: CASRERNTEAFF

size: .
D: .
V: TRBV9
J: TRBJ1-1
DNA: TGTGCCAGCAGCGTAGGGGTGGAGGACACTGAAGCTTTCTTT
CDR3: CASSVGVEDTEAFF

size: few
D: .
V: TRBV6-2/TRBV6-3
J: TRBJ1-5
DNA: TGTGCCAGCAGTCGACAGGAAAATCAGCCCCAGCATTTT
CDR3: CASSRQENQPQHF

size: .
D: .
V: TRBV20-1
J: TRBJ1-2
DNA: TGCAGTTGGAGATCCAACTATGGCTACACCTTC
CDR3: CSWRSNYGYTF

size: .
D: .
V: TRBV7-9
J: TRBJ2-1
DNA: TGTGCCAGCAGCTTAGTAGCTAGCAGCTACAATGAGCAGTTCTTC
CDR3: CASSLVASSYNEQFF

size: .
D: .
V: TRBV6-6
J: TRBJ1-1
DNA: TGTGCCAGCAGTTACGGGGGGTTTGTTTTGAACACTGAAGCTTTCTTT
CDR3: CASSYGGFVLNTEAFF

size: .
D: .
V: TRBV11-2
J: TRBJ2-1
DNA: TGTGCCAGCAGCTCCACGGATGAGCAGTTCTTC
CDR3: CASSSTDEQFF

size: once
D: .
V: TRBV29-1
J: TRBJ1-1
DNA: TGCAGCGTTACACCAGGGGAGGAAGCTTTCTTT
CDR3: CSVTPGEEAFF

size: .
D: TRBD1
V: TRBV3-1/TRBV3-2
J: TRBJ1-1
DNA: TGTGCCAGCAGCCTCGAAAACAGGGGGCTTGAGTGGACTGAAGCTTTCTTT
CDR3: CASSLENRGLEWTEAFF

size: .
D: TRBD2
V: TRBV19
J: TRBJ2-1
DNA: TGTGCCAGTAGTATAGTGAGCGGGAGGTCCTACAATGAGCAGTTCTTC
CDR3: CASSIVSGRSYNEQFF

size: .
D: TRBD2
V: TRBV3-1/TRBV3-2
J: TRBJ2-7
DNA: TGTGCCAGCAGCCTCGGGACTAGCGGTCTTAGGGGCTACGAGCAGTACTTC
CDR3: CASSLGTSGLRGYEQYF

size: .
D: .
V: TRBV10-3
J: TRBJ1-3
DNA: TGTGCCATAAGCAAGAGGGCTAGCTCTGGAAACACCATATATTTT
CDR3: CAISKRASSGNTIYF

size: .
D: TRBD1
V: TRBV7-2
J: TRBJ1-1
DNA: TGTGCCAGCAGCTTAGTTCAGGGGGTCTACATGAACACTGAAGCTTTCTTT
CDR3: CASSLVQGVYMNTEAFF

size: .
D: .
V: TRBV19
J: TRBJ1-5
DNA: TGTGCCAGTAGTTACAGTTATCAGCCCCAGCATTTT
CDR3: CASSYSYQPQHF

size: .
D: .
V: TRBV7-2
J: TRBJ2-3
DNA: TGTGCCAGCAGCCCCACAACCCACACAGATACGCAGTATTTT
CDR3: CASSPTTHTDTQYF

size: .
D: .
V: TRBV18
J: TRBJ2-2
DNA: TGTGCCAGCTCGCCCGTCTTAGCGGTAATGAACACCGGGGAGCTGTTTTTT
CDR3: CASSPVLAVMNTGELFF

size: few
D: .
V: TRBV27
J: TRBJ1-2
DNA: TGTGCCAGCAGTTTTGGACAGACCCCTAACTATGGCTACACCTTC
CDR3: CASSFGQTPNYGYTF

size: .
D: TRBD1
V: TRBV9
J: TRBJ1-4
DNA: TGTGCCAGCAGCGTAGGGCTTTCAGGGGGAGAAAAACTGTTTTTT
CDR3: CASSVGLSGGEKLFF

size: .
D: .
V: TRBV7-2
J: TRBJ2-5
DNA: TGTGCCAGCAGCTTAGGAGGTCTAGAAGAGACCCAGTACTTC
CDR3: CASSLGGLEETQYF

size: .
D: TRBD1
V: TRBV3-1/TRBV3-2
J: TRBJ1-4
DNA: TGTGCCAGCAGTCTGACAGGGGGTGGTGAAAAACTGTTTTTT
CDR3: CASSLTGGGEKLFF

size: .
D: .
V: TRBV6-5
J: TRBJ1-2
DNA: TGTGCCAGCAGTTCGGGGGACTATGGCTACACCTTC
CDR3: CASSSGDYGYTF